Listed here are 5 T cell receptor beta chains from one sample, sequenced in a study of cytomegalovirus exposure and HLA in healthy donors. The PCR contained 60 Vbeta and 13 Jbeta primers. Sequencing was performed with immunoSEQ multiplex PCR; in TCRdb, only in-frame clones are kept and a portion is missing. The top ten clones hold roughly 0.87% of a sample with 90,000 to 130,000 clones, more than 65% of them seen once. Sequenced material: PBMCs. The receptor set was obtained from a woman in her twenties or thirties in good health and CMV-seronegative.

On this clone: Additional DNA sequences in this sample encode the identical CDR3. The chain recombines TRBV6-5 with TRBJ1-2; D not certain. Germline assignment: CDR1 MNHEY and CDR2 SVGAGI. The CDR3 totals 14 residues. Trimming cost V 0 bases and J 2 bases, with 7 bases left between them. The CDR3 here is CASSYSAGNYGYTF. CDR3 in DNA: TGTGCCAGCAGTTACTCCGCGGGGAACTATGGCTACACCTTC.

This sequence joins TRBV10-2 and TRBJ1-5, with D hard to call. This CDR3 region has 15 residues. CDR1 is WSHSY and CDR2 is SAAADI in the germline V gene. The V and J ends lost 6 bases and 0 bases respectively, with 12 bases between them. The CDR3 bases are TGCGCCAGCAGCTCCGGGCGGGGTAGCAATCAGCCCCAGCATTTT. Amino acid sequence: CASSSGRGSNQPQHF.

The chain uses TRBV5-1 and TRBJ1-6; no clear D. Germline V gene lookup returns CDR1 SGHRS and CDR2 YFSETQ. Trimming took 5 bases from V and 9 from J, leaving 12 bases between them. This CDR3 contains 13 residues. CDR3 coding DNA: TGCGCCAGCAGTCCGGGAGAGGGTTCACCCCTCCACTTT. Translating it yields CASSPGEGSPLHF.

The count of this clone is one. V is TRBV7-6 and J is TRBJ1-2; 9 bases are a match to TRBD1. Germline V gives CDR1 SGHVS, CDR2 FNYEAQ. The trim removed 5 bases at V and 2 bases at J, leaving 6 bases unmatched. The CDR3 extends over 15 amino acids. This CDR3 reads CASSPLGQGNYGYTF. The DNA for the CDR3 is TGTGCCAGCAGCCCTCTCGGACAGGGGAACTATGGCTACACCTTC.

This sequence joins TRBV11-3 and TRBJ1-2, with a weak D call TRBD1 (5 bases). Trimming pared 3 bases from V and 4 bases from J, leaving 15 bases between. This CDR3 region has 15 residues. The germline V gene has CDR1 SGHNT and CDR2 YENEEA. In nucleotides, the CDR3 is TGTGCCAGCAGCTTCGGGGAGGGGTATAGCTATGGCTACACCTTC. Its protein product is CASSFGEGYSYGYTF. Drawing the rest from reference TRBV11-3 and TRBJ1-2, the complete variable domain is EAGVVQSPRYKIIEKKQPVAFWCNPISGHNTLYWYLQNLGQGPELLIRYENEEAVDDSQLPKDRFSAERLKGVDSTLKIQPAELGDSAVYLCASSFGEGYSYGYTFGSGTRLTVV.